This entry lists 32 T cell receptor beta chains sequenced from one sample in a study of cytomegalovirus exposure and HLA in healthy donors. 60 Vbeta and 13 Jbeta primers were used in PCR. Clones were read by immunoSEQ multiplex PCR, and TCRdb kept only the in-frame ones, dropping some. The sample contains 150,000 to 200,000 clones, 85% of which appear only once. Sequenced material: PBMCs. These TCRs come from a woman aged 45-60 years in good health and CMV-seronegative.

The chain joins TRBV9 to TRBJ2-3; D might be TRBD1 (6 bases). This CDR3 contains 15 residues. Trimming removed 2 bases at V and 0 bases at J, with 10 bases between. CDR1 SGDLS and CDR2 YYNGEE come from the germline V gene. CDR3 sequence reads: CASSVGQLSTDTQYF. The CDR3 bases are TGTGCCAGCAGCGTCGGACAGTTAAGCACAGATACGCAGTATTTT.

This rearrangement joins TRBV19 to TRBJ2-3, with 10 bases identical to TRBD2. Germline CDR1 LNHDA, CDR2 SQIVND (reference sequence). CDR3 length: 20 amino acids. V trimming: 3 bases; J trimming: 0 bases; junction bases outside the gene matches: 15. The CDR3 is CASSMRGLGLAGDSTDTQYF. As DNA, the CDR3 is TGTGCCAGTAGTATGAGGGGACTCGGGCTAGCGGGAGACAGCACAGATACGCAGTATTTT.

The CDR3 loop reads CASHSRQSTDTQYF. The CDR3 region has the DNA TGTGCCAGCCACAGCCGCCAGAGTACAGATACGCAGTATTTT. The chain is built from TRBV18 and TRBJ2-3; D not resolved. This CDR3 is 14 amino acids long. Trimming took 8 bases from V and 3 from J, leaving 15 bases between them. From germline, CDR1 is KGHSH and CDR2 LQKENI.

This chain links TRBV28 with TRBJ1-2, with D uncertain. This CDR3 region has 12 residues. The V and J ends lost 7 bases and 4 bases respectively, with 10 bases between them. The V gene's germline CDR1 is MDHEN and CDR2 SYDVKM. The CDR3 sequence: CASTREGYGYTF. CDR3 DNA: TGTGCCAGCACGAGGGAGGGCTATGGCTACACCTTC.

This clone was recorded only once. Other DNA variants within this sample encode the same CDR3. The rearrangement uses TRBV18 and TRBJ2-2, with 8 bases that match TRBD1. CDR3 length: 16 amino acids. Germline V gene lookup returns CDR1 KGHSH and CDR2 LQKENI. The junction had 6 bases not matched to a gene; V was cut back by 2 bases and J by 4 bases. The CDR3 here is CASSPVGQGGTGELFF. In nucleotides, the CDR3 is TGTGCCAGCTCACCAGTAGGACAGGGTGGCACCGGGGAGCTGTTTTTT.

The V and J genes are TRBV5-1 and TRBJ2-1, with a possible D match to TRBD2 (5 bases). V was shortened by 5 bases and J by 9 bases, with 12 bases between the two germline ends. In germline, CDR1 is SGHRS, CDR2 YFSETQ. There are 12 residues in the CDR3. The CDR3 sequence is CASRSLEGEQFF. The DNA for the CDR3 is TGCGCCAGCAGATCTCTTGAGGGTGAGCAGTTCTTC. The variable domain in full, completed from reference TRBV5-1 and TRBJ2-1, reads KAGVTQTPRYLIKTRGQQVTLSCSPISGHRSVSWYQQTPGQGLQFLFEYFSETQRNKGNFPGRFSGRQFSNSRSEMNVSTLELGDSALYLCASRSLEGEQFFGPGTRLTVL.

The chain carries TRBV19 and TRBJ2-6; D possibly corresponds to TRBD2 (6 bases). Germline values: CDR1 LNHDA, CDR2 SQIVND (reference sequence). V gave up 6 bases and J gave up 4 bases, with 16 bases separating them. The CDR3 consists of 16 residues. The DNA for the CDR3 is TGTGCCAGTAGCCCCTTGCGGGAAGGCGGGGCCAACGTCCTGACTTTC. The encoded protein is CASSPLREGGANVLTF.

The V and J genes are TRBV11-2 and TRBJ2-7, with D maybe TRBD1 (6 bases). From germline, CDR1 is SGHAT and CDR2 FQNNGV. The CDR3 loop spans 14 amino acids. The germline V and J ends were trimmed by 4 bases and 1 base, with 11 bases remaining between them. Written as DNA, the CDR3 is TGTGCCAGCAGCTCCTACAGGGATTCCTACGAGCAGTACTTC. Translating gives CASSSYRDSYEQYF. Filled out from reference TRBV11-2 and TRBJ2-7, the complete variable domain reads EAGVAQSPRYKIIEKRQSVAFWCNPISGHATLYWYQQILGQGPKLLIQFQNNGVVDDSQLPKDRFSAERLKGVDSTLKIQPAKLEDSAVYLCASSSYRDSYEQYFGPGTRLTVT.

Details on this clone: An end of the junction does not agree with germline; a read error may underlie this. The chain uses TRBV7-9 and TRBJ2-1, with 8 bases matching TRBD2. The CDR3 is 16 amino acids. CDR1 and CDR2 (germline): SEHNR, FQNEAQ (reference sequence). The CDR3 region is CSSSFLSGAEYNEQFF. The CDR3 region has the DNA TGTTCCAGCAGCTTCCTTAGCGGGGCCGAATACAATGAGCAGTTCTTC.

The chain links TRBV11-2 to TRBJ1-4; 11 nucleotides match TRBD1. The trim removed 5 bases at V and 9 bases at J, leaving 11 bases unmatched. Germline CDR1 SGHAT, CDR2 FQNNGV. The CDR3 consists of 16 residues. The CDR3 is CASSKPGQGVSKKLFF. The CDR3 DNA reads TGTGCCAGCAGCAAACCGGGACAGGGGGTTTCAAAAAAACTGTTTTTT.

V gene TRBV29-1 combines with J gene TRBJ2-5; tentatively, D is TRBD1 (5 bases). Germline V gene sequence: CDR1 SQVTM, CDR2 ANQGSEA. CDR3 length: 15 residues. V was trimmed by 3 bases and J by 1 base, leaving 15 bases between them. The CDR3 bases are TGCAGCGTTGAGGGCCAGGGTTTCGGCCAAGAGACCCAGTACTTC. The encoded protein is CSVEGQGFGQETQYF.

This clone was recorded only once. CDR3 coding DNA: TGTGCCAGCAGCACGACAGGGGGTAGGACCGGGGAGCTGTTTTTT. This sequence encodes CASSTTGGRTGELFF. The chain uses TRBV5-4 and TRBJ2-2, with 9 bases matching TRBD1. The V gene end was trimmed by 4 bases and the J gene end by 5 bases; junction bases not matched to a gene: 6. This CDR3 region has 15 residues. CDR1 SGHNT and CDR2 YYREEE come from the germline V gene (reference sequence).

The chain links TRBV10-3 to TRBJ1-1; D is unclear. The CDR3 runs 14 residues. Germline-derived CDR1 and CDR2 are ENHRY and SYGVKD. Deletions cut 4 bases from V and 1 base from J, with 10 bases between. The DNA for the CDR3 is TGTGCCATCAGTGTTAAGGCGGGGAACACTGAAGCTTTCTTT. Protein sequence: CAISVKAGNTEAFF.

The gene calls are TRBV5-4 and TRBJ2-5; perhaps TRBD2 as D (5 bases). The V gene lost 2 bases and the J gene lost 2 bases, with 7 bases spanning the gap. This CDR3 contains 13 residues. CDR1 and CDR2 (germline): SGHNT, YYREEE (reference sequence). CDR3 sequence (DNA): TGTGCCAGCAGCTTTGGCGGGCAAGAGACCCAGTACTTC. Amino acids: CASSFGGQETQYF.

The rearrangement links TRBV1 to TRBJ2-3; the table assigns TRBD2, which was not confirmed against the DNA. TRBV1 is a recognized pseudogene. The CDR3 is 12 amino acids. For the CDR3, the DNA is TGCACCAGCAGCCCTCGCACTATCGGTTTATATTTT. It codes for CTSSPRTIGLYF.

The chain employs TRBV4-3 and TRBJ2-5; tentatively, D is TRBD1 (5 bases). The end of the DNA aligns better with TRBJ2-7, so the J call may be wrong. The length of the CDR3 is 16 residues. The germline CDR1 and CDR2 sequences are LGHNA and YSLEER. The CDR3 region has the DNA TGCGCCAGCAGCCAAGGGTCCTATGGGGCAGGTTACGAGCAGTACTTC. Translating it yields CASSQGSYGAGYEQYF.

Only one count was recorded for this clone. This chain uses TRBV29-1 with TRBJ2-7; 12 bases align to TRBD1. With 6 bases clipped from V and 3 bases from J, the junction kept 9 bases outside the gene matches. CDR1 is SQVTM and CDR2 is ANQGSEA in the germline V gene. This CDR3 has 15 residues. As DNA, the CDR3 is TGCAGCGTCGGGACAGGGGGCCGGGGGAGCTACGAGCAGTACTTC. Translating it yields CSVGTGGRGSYEQYF.

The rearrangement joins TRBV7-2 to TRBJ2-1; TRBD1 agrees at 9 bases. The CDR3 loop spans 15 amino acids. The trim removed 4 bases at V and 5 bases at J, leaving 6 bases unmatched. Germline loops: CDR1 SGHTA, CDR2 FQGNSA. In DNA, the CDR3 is TGTGCCAGCAGCTCAACCGGGACAGGGAACAATGAGCAGTTCTTC. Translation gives CASSSTGTGNNEQFF.

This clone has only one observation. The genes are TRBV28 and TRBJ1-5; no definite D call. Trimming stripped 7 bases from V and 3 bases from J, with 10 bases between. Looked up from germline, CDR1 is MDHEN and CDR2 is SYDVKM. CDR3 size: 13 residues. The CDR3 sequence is CASTGGSNQPQHF. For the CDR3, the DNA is TGTGCCAGCACGGGAGGGTCCAATCAGCCCCAGCATTTT.

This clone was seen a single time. The CDR3 DNA follows: TGTGCCAGCAGCCCAGGACAGGGACCCTCCTACGAGCAGTACTTC. Protein: CASSPGQGPSYEQYF. The rearrangement joins TRBV4-2 to TRBJ2-7, with 8 nucleotides matching TRBD1. CDR3 length: 15 amino acids. With 4 bases clipped from V and 0 bases from J, the junction kept 5 bases outside the gene matches. Germline V gene sequence: CDR1 LGHNA, CDR2 YNFKEQ.

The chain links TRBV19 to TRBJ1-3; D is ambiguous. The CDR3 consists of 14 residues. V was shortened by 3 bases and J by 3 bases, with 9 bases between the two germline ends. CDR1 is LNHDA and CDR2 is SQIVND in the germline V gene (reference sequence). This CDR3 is CASSMWGDGNTIYF. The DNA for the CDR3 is TGTGCCAGTAGTATGTGGGGAGATGGAAACACCATATATTTT.

CDR3: CASSTGTSVYNEQFF. As DNA, the CDR3 is TGTGCCAGCAGCACCGGGACTAGCGTGTACAATGAGCAGTTCTTC. The chain links TRBV7-3 to TRBJ2-1; 10 bases fit TRBD2. Germline V gene lookup returns CDR1 SGHTA and CDR2 FQGTGA. Germline trimming cut 5 bases from V and 4 bases from J; bases unmatched to any gene: 5. The CDR3 length is 15 residues.

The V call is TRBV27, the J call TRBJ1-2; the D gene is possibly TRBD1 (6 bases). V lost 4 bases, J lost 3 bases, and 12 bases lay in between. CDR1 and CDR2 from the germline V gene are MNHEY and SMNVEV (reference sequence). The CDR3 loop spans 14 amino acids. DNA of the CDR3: TGTGCCAGCAGTTGGACAGCACGGGACTATGGCTACACCTTC. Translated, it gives CASSWTARDYGYTF.

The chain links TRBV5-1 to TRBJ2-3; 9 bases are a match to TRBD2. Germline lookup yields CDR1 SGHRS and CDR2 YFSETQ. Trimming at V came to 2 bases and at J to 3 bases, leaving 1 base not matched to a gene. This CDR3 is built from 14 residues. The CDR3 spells CASSFSGSTDTQYF. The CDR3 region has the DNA TGCGCCAGCAGCTTTAGCGGGAGTACAGATACGCAGTATTTT.

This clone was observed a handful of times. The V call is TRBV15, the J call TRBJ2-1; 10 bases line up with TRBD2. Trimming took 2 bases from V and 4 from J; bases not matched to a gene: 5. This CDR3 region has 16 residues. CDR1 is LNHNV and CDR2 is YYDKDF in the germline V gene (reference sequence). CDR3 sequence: CATSRSGLASYNEQFF. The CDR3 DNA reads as TGTGCCACCAGCAGATCGGGACTAGCGTCTTACAATGAGCAGTTCTTC.

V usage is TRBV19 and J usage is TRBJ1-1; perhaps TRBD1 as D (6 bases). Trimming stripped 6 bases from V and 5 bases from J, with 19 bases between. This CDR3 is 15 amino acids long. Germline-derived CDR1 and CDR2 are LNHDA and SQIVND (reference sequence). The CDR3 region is CASRMTGYRRTEAFF. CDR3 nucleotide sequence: TGTGCCAGTAGGATGACAGGCTACCGAAGAACTGAAGCTTTCTTT.

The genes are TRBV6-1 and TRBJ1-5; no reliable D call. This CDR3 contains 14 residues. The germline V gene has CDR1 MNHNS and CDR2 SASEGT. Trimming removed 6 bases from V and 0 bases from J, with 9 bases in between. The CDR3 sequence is CASRISGSNQPQHF. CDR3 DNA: TGTGCCAGCAGGATTTCAGGTAGCAATCAGCCCCAGCATTTT.

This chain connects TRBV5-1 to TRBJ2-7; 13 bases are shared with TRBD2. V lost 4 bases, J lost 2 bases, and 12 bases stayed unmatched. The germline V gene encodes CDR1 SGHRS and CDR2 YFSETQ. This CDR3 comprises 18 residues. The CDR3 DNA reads TGCGCCAGCAGCACCCGCCAACTAGCGGGAGGGATCCCCTACGAGCAGTACTTC. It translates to CASSTRQLAGGIPYEQYF.

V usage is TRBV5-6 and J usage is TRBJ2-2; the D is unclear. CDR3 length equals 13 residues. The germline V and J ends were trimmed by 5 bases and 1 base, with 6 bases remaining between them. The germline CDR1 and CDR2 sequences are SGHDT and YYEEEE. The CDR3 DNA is TGTGCCAGCAGTTACAGGAACACCGGGGAGCTGTTTTTT. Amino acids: CASSYRNTGELFF. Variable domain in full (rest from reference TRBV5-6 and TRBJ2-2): DAGVTQSPTHLIKTRGQQVTLRCSPKSGHDTVSWYQQALGQGPQFIFQYYEEEERQRGNFPDRFSGHQFPNYSSELNVNALLLGDSALYLCASSYRNTGELFFGEGSRLTVL.

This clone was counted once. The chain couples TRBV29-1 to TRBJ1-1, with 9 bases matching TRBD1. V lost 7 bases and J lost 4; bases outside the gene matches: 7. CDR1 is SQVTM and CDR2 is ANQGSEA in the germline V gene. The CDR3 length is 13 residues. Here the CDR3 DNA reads TGCAGCGGCCGGGACAGGGCGATCACTGAAGCTTTCTTT. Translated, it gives CSGRDRAITEAFF. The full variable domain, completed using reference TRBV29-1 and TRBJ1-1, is SAVISQKPSRDICQRGTSLTIQCQVDSQVTMMFWYRQQPGQSLTLIATANQGSEATYESGFVIDKFPISRPNLTFSTLTVSNMSPEDSSIYLCSGRDRAITEAFFGQGTRLTVV.

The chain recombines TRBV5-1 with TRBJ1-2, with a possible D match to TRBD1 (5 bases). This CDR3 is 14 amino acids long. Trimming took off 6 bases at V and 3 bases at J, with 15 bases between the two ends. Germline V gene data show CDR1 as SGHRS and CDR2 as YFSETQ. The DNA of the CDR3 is TGCGCCAGCACCCCAGTGGGGGGTTACTATGGCTACACCTTC. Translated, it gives CASTPVGGYYGYTF.

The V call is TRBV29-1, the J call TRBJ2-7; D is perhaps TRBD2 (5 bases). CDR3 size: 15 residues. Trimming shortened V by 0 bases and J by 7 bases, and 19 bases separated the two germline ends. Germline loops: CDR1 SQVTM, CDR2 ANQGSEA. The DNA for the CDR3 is TGCAGCGTTGAAGAGATAAAGGCCGGGGTTAGAGAGCAGTACTTC. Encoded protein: CSVEEIKAGVREQYF.